This TCR beta chain derives from a study of beta chain features in type 1 diabetes. Study-wide results and limits: Highly expressing activated T cells could be over-counted with a cDNA template. Junctions at VDJ sites from type 1 diabetes patients had fewer insertions and more deletions. The analysis here could not establish whether HLA type shapes TCRB rearrangement.

CD45RO/CCR7/CD25/CD127/CD95/CD27 separated CD4+ naive, central memory, regulatory and stem cell-like memory cells by sorting. As for this clone: Its antigen is still unknown.

The authors reverse transcribed all of the isolated RNA, so sequencing captured expressed TCRB transcripts. TCRdb keeps only in-frame clones here, not all; method: immunoSEQ multiplex PCR. The sample gives 200,000 to 250,000 clones, over 7.5% of which show up once; 0.034% is in the top ten. The J segment lost 2 bases and the V segment lost 2 bases, leaving 6 bases of the junction unmatched. The germline V gene encodes CDR1 GTSNPN and CDR2 SVGIG (reference sequence). CDR3 length: 16 amino acids. The sample comprised naive CD4+ T cells from blood. This chain links TRBV30 with TRBJ1-6; 7 nucleotides align to TRBD1. The clonotype was recovered from a woman aged 18-29 years in good health. The CDR3 loop reads CAWSRAGGPYNSPLHF. The CDR3 DNA is TGTGCCTGGAGTCGCGCAGGGGGGCCCTATAATTCACCCCTCCACTTT. The variable domain in full, with the rest retrieved from reference TRBV30 and TRBJ1-6, is SQTIHQWPATLVQPVGSPLSLECTVEGTSNPNLYWYRQAAGRGLQLLFYSVGIGQISSEVPQNLSASRPQDRQFILSSKKLLLSDSGFYLCAWSRAGGPYNSPLHFGNGTRLTVT.